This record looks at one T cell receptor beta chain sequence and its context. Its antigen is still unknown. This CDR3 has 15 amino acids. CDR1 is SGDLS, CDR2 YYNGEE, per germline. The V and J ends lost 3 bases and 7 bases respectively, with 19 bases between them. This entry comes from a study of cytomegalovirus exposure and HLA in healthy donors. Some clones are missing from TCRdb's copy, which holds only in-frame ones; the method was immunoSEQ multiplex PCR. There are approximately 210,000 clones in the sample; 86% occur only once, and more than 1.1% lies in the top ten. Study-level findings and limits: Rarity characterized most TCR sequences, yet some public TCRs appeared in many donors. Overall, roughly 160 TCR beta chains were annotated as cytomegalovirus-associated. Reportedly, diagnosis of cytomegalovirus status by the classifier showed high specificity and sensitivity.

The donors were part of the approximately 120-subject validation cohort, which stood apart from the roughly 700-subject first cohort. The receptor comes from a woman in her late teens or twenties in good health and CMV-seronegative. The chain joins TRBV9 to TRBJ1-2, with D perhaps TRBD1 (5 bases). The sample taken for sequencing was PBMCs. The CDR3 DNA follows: TGTGCCAGCAGCGGGAGGGTGGGGACCCCCCTTGGCTACACCTTC. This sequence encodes CASSGRVGTPLGYTF.